The 26 T cell receptor beta chains listed next were all sequenced from one sample in a study of identical twins. TCRdb passed the 5' RACE reads through MiXCR, listing each CDR3 protein once. Of roughly 770,000 distinct CDR3 sequences detected, roughly 18% appear once; the ten largest clones hold about 12%. The same sample was also used in a study of T cells expressing NK-cell markers.

Sequencing was done on a sample of PBMCs. The receptors here all came from a woman in her late teens or twenties in good health.

The chain links TRBV27 to TRBJ1-2, with D perhaps TRBD1 (5 bases). CDR3 length: 13 residues. V gave up 3 bases and J gave up 8 bases, with 13 bases separating them. Germline CDR1 MNHEY, CDR2 SMNVEV (reference sequence). CDR3 loop: CASSFRGGPGYTF. CDR3 sequence (DNA): TGTGCCAGCAGTTTTAGGGGAGGGCCCGGCTACACCTTC.

This chain links TRBV20-1 with TRBJ2-7, with 11 bases aligning to TRBD2. CDR3 length equals 15 residues. Per the germline V gene, CDR1 is DFQATT and CDR2 is SNEGSKA (reference sequence). With V trimmed by 3 bases and J by 0 bases, 4 bases remained unmatched. CDR3 coding DNA: TGCAGTGCTAGCGGGACTAGCGGAATCTCCTACGAGCAGTACTTC. Protein: CSASGTSGISYEQYF.

The chain couples TRBV20-1 to TRBJ2-3, with 8 bases fitting TRBD2. The germline V gene encodes CDR1 DFQATT and CDR2 SNEGSKA (reference sequence). V was pared by 4 bases and J by 5 bases, with 8 bases of the junction left unmatched. The CDR3 loop spans 14 amino acids. The CDR3: CSAISALAGDTQYF. CDR3 in DNA: TGCAGTGCTATTAGTGCTCTAGCGGGAGATACGCAGTATTTT.

The V call is TRBV5-1, the J call TRBJ2-1; D gene uncertain. The CDR3 consists of 14 residues. Germline V gene sequence: CDR1 SGHRS, CDR2 YFSETQ. V gave up 0 bases and J gave up 4 bases, with 8 bases separating them. The CDR3 is CASSLDRRYNEQFF. In DNA, the CDR3 is TGCGCCAGCAGCTTGGATCGACGGTACAATGAGCAGTTCTTC.

This clonotype was detected a few times. The gene calls are TRBV4-3 and TRBJ1-1; TRBD1 matches at 9 bases. V was clipped by 3 bases and J by 3 bases; unmatched bases: 14. Germline CDR1 is LGHNA and CDR2 is YSLEER. The length of the CDR3 is 18 residues. CDR3 bases: TGCGCCAGCAGCCACCGAGATATAACAGGGGGCGCGGACACTGAAGCTTTCTTT. This sequence encodes CASSHRDITGGADTEAFF.

The table lists this clonotype with a few counts. V and J are TRBV10-1 and TRBJ2-3, with unresolved D. The V end lost 2 bases, the J end lost 6 bases, and 24 bases lay between the germline ends. Germline V gives CDR1 WNHNN, CDR2 SYGVQD (reference sequence). The CDR3 sequence is 18 residues long. The CDR3 DNA reads TGCGCCAGCAGTGAGGGGAACCTGGGATCCCTCGACCTGGATACGCAGTATTTT. Amino acid sequence: CASSEGNLGSLDLDTQYF.

This clonotype has a handful of counts. This chain connects TRBV24-1 to TRBJ2-3, with a tentative D call TRBD1 (6 bases). The CDR3 has 12 amino acids. Germline V CDR1 and CDR2: KGHDR, SFDVKD. Trimming shortened V by 9 bases and J by 2 bases, and 8 bases separated the two germline ends. CDR3 nucleotides: TGTGCCACCGGGGGCTCCACAGATACGCAGTATTTT. As protein: CATGGSTDTQYF.

This clonotype occurred many times. The genes are TRBV12-3 or TRBV12-4 and TRBJ2-1; perhaps TRBD1 as D (5 bases). V was clipped by 3 bases and J by 5 bases, with 8 bases between them. This CDR3 is built from 13 residues. This CDR3 is CASSFGRDNEQFF. The CDR3, as DNA: TGTGCCAGCAGTTTCGGCAGGGACAATGAGCAGTTCTTC.

The rearrangement uses TRBV10-3 and TRBJ2-3, with 9 bases fitting TRBD2. The CDR3 has 16 residues. Looked up from germline, CDR1 is ENHRY and CDR2 is SYGVKD. Trimming at V came to 3 bases and at J to 1 base, leaving 5 bases not matched to a gene. The CDR3 DNA is TGTGCCATCAGTGATTTTATAGCGGGGGGCACAGATACGCAGTATTTT. Translation: CAISDFIAGGTDTQYF.

The chain links TRBV12-5 to TRBJ2-5, with D hard to call. The CDR3 consists of 15 residues. With 7 bases removed from V and 5 bases from J, the gap between germline ends came to 20 bases. Germline-derived CDR1 and CDR2 are LGHNT and FRNRAP. The CDR3 loop reads CASAYGSGLGETQYF. CDR3 nucleotides: TGTGCTAGTGCCTACGGTTCGGGTCTCGGCGAGACCCAGTACTTC.

This clonotype was seen more than once but under ten times. The chain employs TRBV5-1 and TRBJ2-1; the match to TRBD2 covers 11 bases. CDR3 length: 16 amino acids. Germline loops: CDR1 SGHRS, CDR2 YFSETQ. The V segment lost 2 bases and the J segment 1 base; nucleotides outside the gene matches: 2. CDR3 loop: CASSLLAGVSYNEQFF. The CDR3 DNA follows: TGCGCCAGCAGCTTACTAGCGGGAGTATCCTACAATGAGCAGTTCTTC.

CDR3 sequence: CASSFPESYEQYF. CDR3 bases: TGCGCCAGCAGCTTCCCGGAGTCCTACGAGCAGTACTTC. This rearrangement joins TRBV5-1 to TRBJ2-7; D uncertain. CDR3 length: 13 amino acids. V lost 2 bases and J 1 base, leaving 7 bases between the germline ends. The germline gives CDR1 SGHRS, CDR2 YFSETQ.

This clonotype showed up just a few times. The chain joins TRBV20-1 to TRBJ2-1; D may be TRBD1 or TRBD2 (5 bases each). The germline CDR1 and CDR2 sequences are DFQATT and SNEGSKA (reference sequence). CDR3 length: 12 residues. V dropped 5 bases and J dropped 1 base, with 6 bases sitting between them. CDR3 nucleotides: TGCAGTGCTTGGGGGTCCTACAATGAGCAGTTCTTC. Its translation: CSAWGSYNEQFF.

This clonotype came up a few times. The CDR3 here is CSAAGTNEQFF. The CDR3 nucleotides are TGCAGTGCTGCCGGGACCAATGAGCAGTTCTTC. The V gene is TRBV20-1, the J gene TRBJ2-1; D may match TRBD1 or TRBD2 (5 bases each). The CDR3 totals 11 residues. Germline CDR1 DFQATT, CDR2 SNEGSKA (reference sequence). The V gene lost 5 bases and the J gene lost 6 bases, with 8 bases spanning the gap.

This clonotype has more than one count but fewer than ten. This chain links TRBV5-1 with TRBJ1-1; 7 nucleotides align to TRBD1. The CDR3 covers 16 residues. In germline, CDR1 is SGHRS, CDR2 YFSETQ. V was clipped by 5 bases and J by 1 base; unmatched bases: 11. CDR3 sequence (DNA): TGCGCCAGCAGGCCTACCTTCAGGGGGGGGAACACTGAAGCTTTCTTT. Translating it yields CASRPTFRGGNTEAFF.

V is TRBV7-2 and J is TRBJ2-1, with D unclear. The V and J ends lost 1 base and 6 bases respectively, with 10 bases between them. Germline loops: CDR1 SGHTA, CDR2 FQGNSA. This CDR3 region has 14 residues. CDR3 loop: CASSLVSAANEQFF. DNA of the CDR3: TGTGCCAGCAGCTTAGTTTCAGCTGCCAATGAGCAGTTCTTC.

The chain carries TRBV5-1 and TRBJ2-7; TRBD1 matches at 8 bases. This CDR3 region has 15 residues. V gave up 5 bases and J gave up 0 bases; unmatched junction bases: 7. Germline V gene sequence: CDR1 SGHRS, CDR2 YFSETQ. CDR3 region: CASRSGQAFSYEQYF. The CDR3 DNA reads TGCGCCAGCAGGTCGGGACAGGCATTCTCCTACGAGCAGTACTTC.

The chain is built from TRBV7-9 and TRBJ2-7; the D gene could be TRBD1 or TRBD2 (5 bases each). Trimming removed 5 bases from V and 7 bases from J, with 21 bases in between. CDR3 size: 15 residues. Germline CDR1 SEHNR, CDR2 FQNEAQ (reference sequence). Here the CDR3 reads CASSTTGTGTREQYF. For the CDR3, the DNA is TGTGCCAGCAGCACGACCGGGACGGGGACGAGGGAGCAGTACTTC.

This clonotype has a handful of counts. CDR3 sequence (DNA): TGTGCCAGCAGCGCGGGGACAGGGTTGGACAATGAGCAGTTCTTC. Translating gives CASSAGTGLDNEQFF. The chain joins TRBV9 to TRBJ2-1; 9 bases align to TRBD1. The CDR3 totals 15 residues. The V and J ends lost 3 bases and 5 bases, in that order; junction bases with no gene match: 6. The V gene's germline CDR1 is SGDLS and CDR2 YYNGEE.

In this sample, this clonotype turned up a few times. The J gene is TRBJ2-1, the V gene TRBV15, with D maybe TRBD2 (5 bases). Looked up from germline, CDR1 is LNHNV and CDR2 is YYDKDF (reference sequence). The CDR3 spans 15 residues. The V end lost 5 bases, the J end lost 0 bases, and 11 bases lay between the germline ends. CDR3 nucleotide sequence: TGTGCCACCAGCCCAGCGGAGAGCTCCTACAATGAGCAGTTCTTC. It translates to CATSPAESSYNEQFF.

This clonotype was seen a handful of times. The chain recombines TRBV5-1 with TRBJ2-7; D unclear. The CDR3 is 16 residues long. Trimming shortened V by 0 bases and J by 3 bases, and 16 bases separated the two germline ends. Germline V gives CDR1 SGHRS, CDR2 YFSETQ. CDR3 residues: CASSLGRYSDSYEQYF. The CDR3 DNA follows: TGCGCCAGCAGCTTGGGCCGATATTCAGATAGCTACGAGCAGTACTTC.

This clonotype occurred a few times. V gene TRBV29-1 combines with J gene TRBJ2-7; no reliable D call. V lost 0 bases and J lost 4, with 7 bases in between. Germline CDR1 and CDR2: SQVTM and ANQGSEA. The CDR3 length is 12 residues. CDR3 DNA: TGCAGCGTTGAAGATCTTCAGTACGAGCAGTACTTC. Amino acid sequence: CSVEDLQYEQYF.

This clonotype was recorded only once. The CDR3 here is CASSVDGWGQFF. The CDR3 DNA follows: TGTGCCAGCAGCGTAGACGGGTGGGGGCAGTTCTTC. The gene calls are TRBV9 and TRBJ2-1, with unresolved D. Germline-derived CDR1 and CDR2 are SGDLS and YYNGEE. The V gene lost 0 bases and the J gene lost 12 bases, with 10 bases spanning the gap. This CDR3 is 12 amino acids long. The full variable domain, completed using reference TRBV9 and TRBJ2-1, is DSGVTQTPKHLITATGQRVTLRCSPRSGDLSVYWYQQSLDQGLQFLIQYYNGEERAKGNILERFSAQQFPDLHSELNLSSLELGDSALYFCASSVDGWGQFFGPGTRLTVL.

This clonotype appeared a few times. The chain couples TRBV12-3 or TRBV12-4 to TRBJ1-5; no reliable D call. V dropped 3 bases and J dropped 4 bases, with 13 bases sitting between them. The CDR3 spans 15 residues. CDR3 region: CASSFPGNGNQPQHF. The DNA for the CDR3 is TGTGCCAGCAGTTTCCCCGGGAACGGGAATCAGCCCCAGCATTTT.

This clonotype was recorded a few times. The rearrangement uses TRBV12-3 or TRBV12-4 and TRBJ2-3, with 9 bases identical to TRBD2. The CDR3 is 17 residues long. Losses at the gene ends were 1 base for V and 5 bases for J; bases not matched to a gene: 10. The CDR3, as DNA: TGTGCCAGCAGTTTAGTTCCGGCTAGCGGGAATAAAGATACGCAGTATTTT. Its translation is CASSLVPASGNKDTQYF.

This chain connects TRBV20-1 to TRBJ1-2, with 9 positions matching TRBD1. V lost 1 base and J lost 8; bases outside the gene matches: 5. Germline V gene lookup returns CDR1 DFQATT and CDR2 SNEGSKA (reference sequence). The CDR3 contains 13 residues. The CDR3 sequence is CSARGTGDGGYTF. In DNA form, the CDR3 reads TGCAGTGCTAGAGGGACAGGGGATGGGGGCTACACCTTC.